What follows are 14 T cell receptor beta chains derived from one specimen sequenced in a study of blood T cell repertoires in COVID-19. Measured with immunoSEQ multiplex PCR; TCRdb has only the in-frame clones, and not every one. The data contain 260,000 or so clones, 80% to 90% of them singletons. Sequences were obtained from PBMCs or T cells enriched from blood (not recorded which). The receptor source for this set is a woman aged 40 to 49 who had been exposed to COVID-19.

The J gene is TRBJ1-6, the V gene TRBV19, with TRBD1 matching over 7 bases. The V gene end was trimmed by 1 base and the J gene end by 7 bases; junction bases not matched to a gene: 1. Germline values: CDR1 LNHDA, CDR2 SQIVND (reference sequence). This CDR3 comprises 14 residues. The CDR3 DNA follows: TGTGCCAGTAGTATAGTCAGGGGGAATTCACCCCTCCACTTT. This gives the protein CASSIVRGNSPLHF.

The CDR3 protein is CASSLTGRNQPQHF. The CDR3 DNA sequence: TGTGCCAGCAGTTTGACAGGGAGGAATCAGCCCCAGCATTTT. The chain uses TRBV27 and TRBJ1-5; TRBD1 matches 7 bases. The germline V gene has CDR1 MNHEY and CDR2 SMNVEV (reference sequence). CDR3 length: 14 amino acids. V lost 3 bases and J lost 4; bases outside the gene matches: 3.

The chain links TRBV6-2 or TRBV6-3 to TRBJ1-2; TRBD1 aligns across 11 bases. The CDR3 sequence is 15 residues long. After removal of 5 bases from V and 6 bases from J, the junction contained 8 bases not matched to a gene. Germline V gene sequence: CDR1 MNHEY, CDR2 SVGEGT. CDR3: CASSPGTGGEDGYTF. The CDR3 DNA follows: TGTGCCAGCAGTCCCGGGACAGGGGGTGAGGATGGCTACACCTTC.

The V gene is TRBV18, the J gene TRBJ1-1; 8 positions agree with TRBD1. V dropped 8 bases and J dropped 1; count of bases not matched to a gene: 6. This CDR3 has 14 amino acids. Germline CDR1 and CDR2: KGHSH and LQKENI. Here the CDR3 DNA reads TGTGCCAGCCTTCCGGACAGGGAGAACACTGAAGCTTTCTTT. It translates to CASLPDRENTEAFF.

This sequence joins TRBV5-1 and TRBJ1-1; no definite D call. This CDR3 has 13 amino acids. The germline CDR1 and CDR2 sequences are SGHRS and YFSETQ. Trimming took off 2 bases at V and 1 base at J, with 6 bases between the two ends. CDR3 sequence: CASSFHRNTEAFF. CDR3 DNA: TGCGCCAGCAGCTTCCACAGGAACACTGAAGCTTTCTTT.

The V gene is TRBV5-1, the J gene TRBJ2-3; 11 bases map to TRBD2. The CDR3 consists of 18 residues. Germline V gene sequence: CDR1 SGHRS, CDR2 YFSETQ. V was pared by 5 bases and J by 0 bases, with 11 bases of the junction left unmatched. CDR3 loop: CASSLTSGATTSTDTQYF. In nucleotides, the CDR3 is TGCGCCAGCAGTTTGACTAGCGGGGCCACTACTAGCACAGATACGCAGTATTTT. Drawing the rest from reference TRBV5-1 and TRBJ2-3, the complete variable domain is KAGVTQTPRYLIKTRGQQVTLSCSPISGHRSVSWYQQTPGQGLQFLFEYFSETQRNKGNFPGRFSGRQFSNSRSEMNVSTLELGDSALYLCASSLTSGATTSTDTQYFGPGTRLTVL.

CDR3: CASSLTSGAWDTQYF. The CDR3 DNA follows: TGTGCCAGCAGCTTGACTAGCGGGGCATGGGATACGCAGTATTTT. This chain connects TRBV7-8 to TRBJ2-3, with TRBD2 matching 11 bases. The CDR3 is 15 amino acids. V dropped 3 bases and J dropped 6; count of bases not matched to a gene: 5. The germline V gene has CDR1 SGHVS and CDR2 FQNEAQ. Using reference TRBV7-8 and TRBJ2-3 for the parts outside the CDR3, the full variable domain is GAGVSQSPRYKVAKRGQDVALRCDPISGHVSLFWYQQALGQGPEFLTYFQNEAQLDKSGLPSDRFFAERPEGSVSTLKIQRTQQEDSAVYLCASSLTSGAWDTQYFGPGTRLTVL.

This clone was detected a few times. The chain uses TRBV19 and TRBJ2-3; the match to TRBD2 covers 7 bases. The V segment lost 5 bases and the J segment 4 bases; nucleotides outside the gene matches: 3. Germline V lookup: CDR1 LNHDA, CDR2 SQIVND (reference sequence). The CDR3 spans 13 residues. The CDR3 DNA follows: TGTGCCAGTAGTCCGGCGGGGGCAGATACGCAGTATTTT. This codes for CASSPAGADTQYF.

The CDR3 coding sequence is TGTGCCAGCAGCTTGCCCCCGAGTCGGGGGGCAGATACGCAGTATTTT. Its translation: CASSLPPSRGADTQYF. This chain uses TRBV5-4 with TRBJ2-3, with TRBD2 matching 7 bases. Unmatched junction bases numbered 9, after V lost 1 base and J lost 4 bases. CDR1 is SGHNT and CDR2 is YYREEE in the germline V gene (reference sequence). The CDR3 extends over 16 amino acids.

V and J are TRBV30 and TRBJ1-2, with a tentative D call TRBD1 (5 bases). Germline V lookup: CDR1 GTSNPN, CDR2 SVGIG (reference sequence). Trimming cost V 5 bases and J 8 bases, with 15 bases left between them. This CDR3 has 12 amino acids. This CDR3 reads CAWGSGVQGYTF. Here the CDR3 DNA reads TGTGCCTGGGGTTCGGGGGTACAGGGCTACACCTTC.

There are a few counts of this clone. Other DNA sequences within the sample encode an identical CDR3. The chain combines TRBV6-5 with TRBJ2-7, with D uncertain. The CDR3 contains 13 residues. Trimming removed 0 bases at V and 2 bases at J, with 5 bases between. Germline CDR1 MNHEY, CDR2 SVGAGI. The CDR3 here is CASSYSPAYEQYF. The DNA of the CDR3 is TGTGCCAGCAGTTACTCCCCCGCCTACGAGCAGTACTTC.

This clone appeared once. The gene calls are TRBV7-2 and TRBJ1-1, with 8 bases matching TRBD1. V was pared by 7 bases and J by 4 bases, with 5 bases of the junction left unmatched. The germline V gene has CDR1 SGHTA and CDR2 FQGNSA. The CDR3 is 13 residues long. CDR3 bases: TGTGCCAGCACCCCGGACAGGGTCACTGAAGCTTTCTTT. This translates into CASTPDRVTEAFF.

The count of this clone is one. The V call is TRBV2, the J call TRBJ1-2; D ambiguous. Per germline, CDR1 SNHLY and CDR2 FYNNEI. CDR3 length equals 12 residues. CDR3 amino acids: CISRTGPYGYTF. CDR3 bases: TGTATAAGCCGGACTGGGCCTTATGGCTACACCTTC.

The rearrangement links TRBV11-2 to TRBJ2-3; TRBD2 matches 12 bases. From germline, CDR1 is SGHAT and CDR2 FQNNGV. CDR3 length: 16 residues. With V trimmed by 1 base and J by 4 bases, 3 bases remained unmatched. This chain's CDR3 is CASSLGLAGGPDTQYF. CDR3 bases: TGTGCCAGCAGCTTAGGGCTAGCGGGGGGGCCAGATACGCAGTATTTT.